This T cell receptor (beta chain) was recorded in a study of regulatory T cells in long-lasting Graves disease. Study-level information: Graves' patients diagnosed newly had used antithyroid drugs under 3 months. Findings and caveats of the study: Whereas new patients shared 800 to 1,000 public clonotypes, persistent patients shared more, at under 3,500.

The sample holds a few counts of this clonotype. The antigen remains undetermined. The germline gives CDR1 LNHDA, CDR2 SQIVND (reference sequence). The CDR3 has 15 amino acids. The V end lost 3 bases, the J end lost 1 base, and 13 bases lay between the germline ends. Construction of the TCR beta libraries employed iRepertoire HTBI primers in conjunction with Arm-PCR of CDR3 regions. In TCRdb, the multiplex PCR reads were re-called with MiXCR into one record per CDR3 protein. The data show 400,000 to 450,000 distinct CDR3 sequences, 14% to 15% seen once. Regarding time point: newly diagnosed GD, antithyroid drugs for less than 3 months. Extracted PBMC RNA gave rise to the TCR library. As collected, the peripheral blood samples measured 7.5 to 10 milliliters each and went into EDTA tubes. This sample also appeared in a second study, on T cells in Graves' hyperthyroidism and ophthalmopathy. That work adds: It was a median roughly 6.5 months before onset that the model predicted ophthalmopathy.

This receptor was identified in a woman in her twenties or thirties with Graves disease. The V and J genes are TRBV19 and TRBJ2-7, with D tentatively TRBD1 or TRBD2 (7 bases each). The specimen comprised peripheral blood mononuclear cells (PBMCs), sampled at new diagnosis, from a patient treated with antithyroid drugs. Written as DNA, the CDR3 is TGTGCCAGTAGTATCGGGGAGGGGGCATCCTACGAGCAGTACTTC. Translating it yields CASSIGEGASYEQYF.